One and the same sample provided the 25 T cell receptor beta chains below, sequenced in a study of early T cells in non-severe SARS-CoV-2 infection (dated by TCRdb to the early 2020s). The method behind the library was 5' RACE. For sequencing, a NextSeq 500 was employed. The public reads were reanalyzed by TCRdb: fastp trimming at Q25, MiXCR alignment, in-frame beta chains only. Each CDR3 protein appears once, grouped with its most common genes and DNA. The sample table records about 81,000 distinct CDR3 sequences; 5% to 7% of these occur just once. The top ten clones comprise about 7.8% of the sample. What was sequenced was whole blood. The source of these receptors is an adult who was a healthcare worker with PCR-confirmed SARS-CoV-2 infection or an uninfected control (not recorded which).

This clonotype was seen many times. The CDR3 DNA reads as TGTGCCAGCAGTCCCCTGGGGACGCAGTCTGGGGCCAACGTCCTGACTTTC. Its translation is CASSPLGTQSGANVLTF. This rearrangement joins TRBV27 to TRBJ2-6; D may match TRBD1 or TRBD2 (5 bases each). V dropped 5 bases and J dropped 1 base, with 15 bases sitting between them. The CDR3 length is 17 residues. The germline V gene encodes CDR1 MNHEY and CDR2 SMNVEV (reference sequence).

This clonotype was recorded at least ten times. The chain combines TRBV9 with TRBJ2-5; tentative D call: TRBD2 (6 bases). Germline loops: CDR1 SGDLS, CDR2 YYNGEE. Trimming stripped 0 bases from V and 4 bases from J, with 16 bases between. The CDR3 runs to 16 residues. In nucleotides, the CDR3 is TGTGCCAGCAGCGTAGCAGCCGGGAGTTATGGAGAGACCCAGTACTTC. Translation: CASSVAAGSYGETQYF.

Ten or more counts support this clonotype. V usage is TRBV15 and J usage is TRBJ2-3; D unresolved. The CDR3 is 15 amino acids. Germline CDR1 reads LNHNV; CDR2 reads YYDKDF (reference sequence). V lost 0 bases and J lost 2, with 9 bases in between. The CDR3 nucleotides read TGTGCCACCAGCAGAGATCGGTCAACCACAGATACGCAGTATTTT. Translation: CATSRDRSTTDTQYF.

V is TRBV5-1 and J is TRBJ2-3; D ambiguous. This CDR3 has 14 amino acids. The germline CDR1 and CDR2 sequences are SGHRS and YFSETQ. V lost 4 bases and J lost 6, with 15 bases in between. The CDR3 DNA follows: TGCGCCAGCAGCCCCCGGGCATTGGGGGATACGCAGTATTTT. It translates to CASSPRALGDTQYF.

This clonotype came up a few times. The rearrangement links TRBV7-2 to TRBJ1-6; no clear D. Germline CDR1 reads SGHTA; CDR2 reads FQGNSA. Trimming removed 2 bases from V and 4 bases from J, with 12 bases in between. This CDR3 region has 16 residues. CDR3 nucleotides: TGTGCCAGCAGCTTATTAGGAGCAGGTTATAATTCACCCCTCCACTTT. Its protein is CASSLLGAGYNSPLHF.

This clonotype has at least ten counts. The chain recombines TRBV4-1 with TRBJ2-2, with unresolved D. The CDR3 length is 15 residues. Trimming cost V 1 base and J 4 bases, with 10 bases left between them. Looked up from germline, CDR1 is MGHRA and CDR2 is YSYEKL. This CDR3 reads CASSQVKGATGELFF. The CDR3 region has the DNA TGCGCCAGCAGCCAAGTGAAGGGTGCCACCGGGGAGCTGTTTTTT.

V gene TRBV15 combines with J gene TRBJ2-5; weak D call: TRBD1 (6 bases). Germline V lookup: CDR1 LNHNV, CDR2 YYDKDF (reference sequence). This CDR3 region has 13 residues. V was cut by 0 bases and J by 4 bases, with 6 bases left in between. This CDR3 reads CATSRDRGETQYF. The CDR3 DNA is TGTGCCACCAGCAGAGACAGGGGAGAGACCCAGTACTTC.

This clonotype was seen only a few times. V is TRBV5-1 and J is TRBJ2-1; the match to TRBD1 covers 10 bases. Germline CDR1 reads SGHRS; CDR2 reads YFSETQ. The CDR3 extends over 13 amino acids. V was clipped by 9 bases and J by 6 bases; unmatched bases: 6. In nucleotides, the CDR3 is TGCGCCACTAGACAGGGGGCTGCCAATGAGCAGTTCTTC. Its translation is CATRQGAANEQFF. Together with reference TRBV5-1 and TRBJ2-1, the CDR3 gives the full variable domain: KAGVTQTPRYLIKTRGQQVTLSCSPISGHRSVSWYQQTPGQGLQFLFEYFSETQRNKGNFPGRFSGRQFSNSRSEMNVSTLELGDSALYLCATRQGAANEQFFGPGTRLTVL.

This clonotype has more than one count but fewer than ten. This sequence joins TRBV18 and TRBJ1-2, with 7 nucleotides matching TRBD1. The V gene end was trimmed by 0 bases and the J gene end by 7 bases; junction bases not matched to a gene: 5. Germline V gene data show CDR1 as KGHSH and CDR2 as LQKENI. This CDR3 region has 14 residues. This chain's CDR3 is CASSPPRRDSGYTF. CDR3 sequence (DNA): TGTGCCAGCTCACCACCGAGGAGGGACAGTGGCTACACCTTC.

J is TRBJ2-7 and V is TRBV2; D unclear. The CDR3 has 13 amino acids. Germline V gives CDR1 SNHLY, CDR2 FYNNEI. V was shortened by 4 bases and J by 5 bases, with 12 bases between the two germline ends. The CDR3 protein is CASSALLRDEQYF. The CDR3 bases are TGTGCCAGCAGTGCACTCCTTCGCGACGAGCAGTACTTC.

This clonotype was found many times. The rearrangement links TRBV10-3 to TRBJ1-2; TRBD1 aligns across 7 bases. V lost 3 bases to trimming and J lost 6 bases; unmatched junction nucleotides: 4. Germline V gene data show CDR1 as ENHRY and CDR2 as SYGVKD. This CDR3 has 13 amino acids. CDR3 region: CAISESGGDGYTF. The CDR3 DNA is TGTGCCATCAGTGAATCAGGGGGAGATGGCTACACCTTC.

This clonotype was seen ten or more times. The rearrangement uses TRBV29-1 and TRBJ2-2; no definite D call. Between the trimmed V and J ends, which lost 8 bases and 6 bases, there was a span of 10 bases. The CDR3 runs to 11 residues. Per the germline V gene, CDR1 is SQVTM and CDR2 is ANQGSEA. The CDR3 sequence: CSCWGAGELFF. In nucleotides, the CDR3 is TGCAGCTGCTGGGGTGCCGGGGAGCTGTTTTTT.

This clonotype was observed many times. The V gene is TRBV14, the J gene TRBJ2-3; perhaps D is TRBD1 or TRBD2 (5 bases each). The CDR3 extends over 16 amino acids. The germline V gene has CDR1 SGHDN and CDR2 FVKESK. V was pared by 2 bases and J by 5 bases, with 17 bases between. The CDR3, as DNA: TGTGCCAGCAGCCAACTTACCGGGGCCGGGGAAGATACGCAGTATTTT. It translates to CASSQLTGAGEDTQYF.

This clonotype was seen repeatedly, ten times or more. The chain is built from TRBV12-3 or TRBV12-4 and TRBJ2-2; tentative D call: TRBD2 (6 bases). V lost 5 bases and J lost 0, with 13 bases in between. This CDR3 is built from 16 residues. The CDR3 coding sequence is TGTGCCAGCAGTCAGACTAGGGGAACGAACACCGGGGAGCTGTTTTTT. Protein sequence: CASSQTRGTNTGELFF.

This clonotype was seen at least ten times. This chain uses TRBV5-1 with TRBJ2-3; no firm D call. V was shortened by 4 bases and J by 4 bases, with 7 bases between the two germline ends. The germline V gene has CDR1 SGHRS and CDR2 YFSETQ. The CDR3 runs 12 residues. The chain's CDR3 is CASSPGPDTQYF. CDR3 coding DNA: TGCGCCAGCAGCCCCGGCCCAGATACGCAGTATTTT.

This clonotype has ten or more counts. The J gene is TRBJ2-2, the V gene TRBV20-1; 14 nucleotides align to TRBD2. J gave up 1 base and V 3 bases, and 4 bases lay outside the gene matches. The CDR3 loop spans 17 amino acids. Per the germline V gene, CDR1 is DFQATT and CDR2 is SNEGSKA (reference sequence). CDR3 in amino acids: CSARPGLAGGNTGELFF. The CDR3 region has the DNA TGCAGTGCTAGGCCAGGACTAGCGGGGGGGAACACCGGGGAGCTGTTTTTT.

The rearrangement uses TRBV7-2 and TRBJ2-5, with TRBD2 as a possible D gene (6 bases). The CDR3 extends over 15 amino acids. V lost 5 bases and J lost 2, with 15 bases in between. In germline, CDR1 is SGHTA, CDR2 FQGNSA. CDR3 in amino acids: CASSRQTSAQETQYF. The CDR3 DNA reads as TGTGCCAGCAGCCGACAGACTAGTGCACAAGAGACCCAGTACTTC.

In its sample, this clonotype was seen many times. The genes are TRBV28 and TRBJ2-3, with TRBD2 as a possible D gene (7 bases). This CDR3 comprises 13 residues. V lost 3 bases to trimming and J lost 6 bases, with 10 bases between them. Germline-derived CDR1 and CDR2 are MDHEN and SYDVKM. CDR3: CASSFGGADTQYF. CDR3 sequence (DNA): TGTGCCAGCAGTTTTGGGGGGGCCGATACGCAGTATTTT.

This clonotype has a handful of counts. V usage is TRBV2 and J usage is TRBJ1-2; 7 nucleotides match TRBD1. J gave up 4 bases and V 6 bases, and 2 bases lay outside the gene matches. CDR1 and CDR2 from the germline V gene are SNHLY and FYNNEI. The CDR3 runs 12 residues. The CDR3 sequence: CASRAGGYGYTF. The DNA of the CDR3 is TGTGCCAGCAGGGCAGGGGGCTATGGCTACACCTTC.

The J gene is TRBJ2-3, the V gene TRBV25-1; TRBD2 is a possible D gene (5 bases). The CDR3 sequence is 14 residues long. From germline, CDR1 is MGHDK and CDR2 SYGVNS. Deletions cut 0 bases from V and 1 base from J, with 5 bases between. The chain's CDR3 is CASSEYGGTDTQYF. The CDR3 DNA sequence: TGTGCCAGCAGTGAATACGGGGGCACAGATACGCAGTATTTT. The complete variable domain, with remaining parts taken from reference TRBV25-1 and TRBJ2-3, reads EADIYQTPRYLVIGTGKKITLECSQTMGHDKMYWYQQDPGMELHLIHYSYGVNSTEKGDLSSESTVSRIRTEHFPLTLESARPSHTSQYLCASSEYGGTDTQYFGPGTRLTVL.

The V gene is TRBV6-5, the J gene TRBJ1-4, with D hard to call. The CDR3 contains 16 residues. In germline, CDR1 is MNHEY, CDR2 SVGAGI. Trimming removed 5 bases at V and 1 base at J, with 14 bases between. DNA for the CDR3: TGTGCCAGCAGTAGATCCCGAGGGTTAACTAATGAAAAACTGTTTTTT. Amino acid sequence: CASSRSRGLTNEKLFF.

This clonotype was seen repeatedly, ten times or more. The V gene is TRBV2, the J gene TRBJ2-3; 12 nucleotides agree with TRBD2. Unmatched junction bases numbered 1, after V lost 6 bases and J lost 3 bases. The CDR3 is made up of 14 amino acids. Germline V gene sequence: CDR1 SNHLY, CDR2 FYNNEI. Here the CDR3 reads CASRLAGGTDTQYF. In DNA form, the CDR3 reads TGTGCCAGCAGGCTAGCGGGAGGGACAGATACGCAGTATTTT.

This clonotype was detected many times. This chain connects TRBV29-1 to TRBJ2-1; D remains ambiguous. Germline lookup yields CDR1 SQVTM and CDR2 ANQGSEA. The CDR3 extends over 13 amino acids. Trimming cost V 2 bases and J 4 bases, with 9 bases left between them. CDR3 nucleotide sequence: TGCAGCGTTGAACAAAGCCGATACAATGAGCAGTTCTTC. Translating gives CSVEQSRYNEQFF.

The chain is built from TRBV7-2 and TRBJ2-3; D gene ambiguous. Trimming pared 5 bases from V and 2 bases from J, leaving 8 bases between. Germline loops: CDR1 SGHTA, CDR2 FQGNSA. CDR3 length equals 13 residues. CDR3 protein: CASSADHTDTQYF. CDR3 coding DNA: TGTGCCAGCAGCGCTGACCACACAGATACGCAGTATTTT. The variable domain in full, with the rest retrieved from reference TRBV7-2 and TRBJ2-3, is GAGVSQSPSNKVTEKGKDVELRCDPISGHTALYWYRQSLGQGLEFLIYFQGNSAPDKSGLPSDRFSAERTGGSVSTLTIQRTQQEDSAVYLCASSADHTDTQYFGPGTRLTVL.

The chain is built from TRBV4-1 and TRBJ1-1; TRBD1 might be the D (5 bases). Germline CDR1 and CDR2: MGHRA and YSYEKL. CDR3 length equals 13 residues. The germline V and J ends were trimmed by 3 bases and 10 bases, with 15 bases remaining between them. CDR3 sequence reads: CASSHNTQERAFF. The CDR3 region has the DNA TGCGCCAGCAGCCACAATACACAGGAACGAGCTTTCTTT.